The 4 T cell receptor beta chains in this list originate from one sample, sequenced in a study of cytomegalovirus exposure and HLA in healthy donors. Some clones are missing from TCRdb's copy, which holds only in-frame ones; the method was immunoSEQ multiplex PCR. The sample includes more than 90,000 clones, around 86% of them seen just once. Sequencing was performed on PBMCs. These TCRs come from a man between 18 and 29 years old in good health and CMV-seronegative.

V gene TRBV27 combines with J gene TRBJ1-2, with 12 bases that match TRBD1. CDR1 is MNHEY, CDR2 SMNVEV, per germline (reference sequence). V shed 6 bases and J 3 bases; nucleotides not matched to a gene: 8. The CDR3 has 16 amino acids. CDR3 sequence: CASSPGTGGFDYGYTF. CDR3 coding DNA: TGTGCCAGCAGCCCGGGGACAGGGGGCTTCGACTATGGCTACACCTTC.

This clone was detected a few times. The chain combines TRBV5-6 with TRBJ2-2, with a weak D call TRBD2 (6 bases). The CDR3 is 16 residues long. Germline-derived CDR1 and CDR2 are SGHDT and YYEEEE. V was shortened by 4 bases and J by 5 bases, with 18 bases between the two germline ends. The CDR3 DNA reads TGTGCCAGCAGCCAACTAGCAGCCCTATCTACCGGGGAGCTGTTTTTT. This translates into CASSQLAALSTGELFF.

V and J are TRBV19 and TRBJ1-4; TRBD1 is a possible D gene (5 bases). The CDR3 contains 16 residues. CDR1 and CDR2 (germline): LNHDA, SQIVND (reference sequence). Trimming shortened V by 3 bases and J by 5 bases, and 16 bases separated the two germline ends. The CDR3 nucleotides read TGTGCCAGTAGTATTGCTGTTCGGGGGAAGAATGAAAAACTGTTTTTT. This codes for CASSIAVRGKNEKLFF.

This clone has just one count. The chain links TRBV7-2 to TRBJ2-7; 7 positions agree with TRBD1. CDR1 SGHTA and CDR2 FQGNSA come from the germline V gene. The V gene end was trimmed by 5 bases and the J gene end by 0 bases; junction bases not matched to a gene: 7. The CDR3 contains 15 residues. The CDR3 spells CASSVYRGASYEQYF. Here the CDR3 DNA reads TGTGCCAGCAGCGTATACAGGGGCGCCTCCTACGAGCAGTACTTC.